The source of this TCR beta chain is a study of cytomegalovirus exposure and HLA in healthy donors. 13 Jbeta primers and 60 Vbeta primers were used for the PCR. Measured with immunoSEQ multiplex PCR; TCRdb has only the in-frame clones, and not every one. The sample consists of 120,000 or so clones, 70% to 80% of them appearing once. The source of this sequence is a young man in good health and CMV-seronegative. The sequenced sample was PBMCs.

The CDR3 reads CASSVGSSSVGNEQFF. Written as DNA, the CDR3 is TGTGCCAGCAGCGTAGGGTCCTCTAGCGTTGGGAACGAGCAGTTCTTC. The chain uses TRBV9 and TRBJ2-1; the D gene is possibly TRBD2 (6 bases). The germline CDR1 and CDR2 sequences are SGDLS and YYNGEE. The V end lost 0 bases, the J end lost 10 bases, and 20 bases lay between the germline ends. This CDR3 contains 16 residues.